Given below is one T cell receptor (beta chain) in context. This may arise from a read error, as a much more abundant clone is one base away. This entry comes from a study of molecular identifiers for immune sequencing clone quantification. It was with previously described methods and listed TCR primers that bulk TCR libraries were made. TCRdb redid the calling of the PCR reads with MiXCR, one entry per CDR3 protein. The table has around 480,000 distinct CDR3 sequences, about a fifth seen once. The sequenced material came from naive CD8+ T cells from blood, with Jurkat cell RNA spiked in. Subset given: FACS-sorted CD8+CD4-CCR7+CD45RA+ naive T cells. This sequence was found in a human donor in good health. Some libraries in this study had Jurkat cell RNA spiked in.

The CDR3 region has the DNA TGTGCCAGCAGCTTAGTGGGCCAGGGGAAAGGTGGTTGTAGCATTCAGTACTTC. Translated: CASSLVGQGKGGCSIQYF. The V and J genes are TRBV7-9 and TRBJ2-4, with a weak D call TRBD1 (6 bases). V shed 1 base and J shed 9 bases, with 25 bases lying between them. CDR3 size: 18 residues. Germline CDR1 reads SEHNR; CDR2 reads FQNEAQ (reference sequence).